These T cell receptor beta chains were read from a single sample in a study of vaccination and CD4 T cells after COVID-19. These receptors lack a known antigen. One entry per CDR3 protein results from TCRdb running MiXCR on the PCR reads. This table holds over 15,000 distinct CDR3 sequences, approximately 49% found once. This material consisted of CD4+ T cells from blood, cultured in vitro, taken before SARS-CoV-2 vaccination. Receptor source: a human donor who had recovered from COVID-19. CDR3s leave out the opening cysteine and the closing phenylalanine or tryptophan. The order of the fields is V gene, clone size, D gene, CDR3 protein. The D gene is left open where the match is weak. Size tells how often a clone was seen (once, few, many) or the class of an expanded clone, and some rows leave it out.

>TRBV5-4|-|-
ASSFSLAREQY
>TRBV7-2|-|TRBD1
ASSPGQLNTEAF
>TRBV27|once|TRBD2
ASSLLGGGENIQY
>TRBV7-3|-|-
ASSFQDASTEAF
>TRBV2|-|-
ASGTGRGQPQH
>TRBV20-1|-|-
SASALLASDTQY
>TRBV20-1|few|TRBD2
SARGTSDYEQY
>TRBV20-1|-|-
SARPSPVWLGARSSSYNEQF
>TRBV12-3/TRBV12-4|-|-
ASSPGYSPLH
>TRBV20-1|once|-
SASGRLETQY
>TRBV7-3|few|TRBD2
ASSPGLGYNEQF
>TRBV6-2/TRBV6-3|few|-
ASNPLDSNQPQH
>TRBV20-1|-|-
SAPSASENTGELF
>TRBV20-1|few|TRBD2
SAGTSGRGGQETQY
>TRBV2|-|TRBD1
ASKPGQGVGGNTIY
>TRBV27|-|TRBD1
ASSLQGANSYEQY
>TRBV10-3|-|-
AIRAEETQY
>TRBV27|few|-
ASSLVAVRTDTQY
>TRBV19|-|TRBD1
ASSIIGGKGNQPQH
>TRBV27|-|TRBD2
ASSPTHGTSGRDTQY
>TRBV5-5|-|-
ASSLREGRGYGYT
>TRBV20-1|-|-
SALESQGLETQY
>TRBV29-1|-|TRBD1
SAPGQGSLGTDTQY
>TRBV21-1|-|-
ASSKGGSGGDQPQH
>TRBV6-2/TRBV6-3|-|-
ASSYSGAVTDTQY
>TRBV4-1|-|-
ASSQSGTNGYT
>TRBV7-9|few|TRBD2
ASRPGAGLAVDTQY
>TRBV7-2|-|-
ASSTRDFKGGETQY
>TRBV7-9|large|TRBD1
ASSPSGGSSSYGYT
>TRBV25-1|few|TRBD1
ASRGQSSYEQY
>TRBV15|few|-
ATSRGGAAGELF
>TRBV6-2/TRBV6-3|few|TRBD1
ASSYTRGEGQVNQPQH
>TRBV30|-|TRBD2
AWAGLAGRDTGELF
>TRBV5-1|few|-
ASSLEVGVGQPQH
>TRBV20-1|once|-
SARDQWGDPWEAF
>TRBV20-1|-|TRBD1
SVPGQGQGNIQY
>TRBV20-1|few|-
SAQASGARQPQH
>TRBV6-1|-|-
ASTGVGTTNEKLF
>TRBV30|-|-
AWSVGGWNEQY
>TRBV20-1|few|-
SARDLKGPMTNQPQH
>TRBV19|-|-
ASSSGITAF
>TRBV20-1|few|TRBD2
SALPLAGDYEQY
>TRBV7-2|-|-
ASRQKGVLETQY
>TRBV27|-|-
ASSFREDTEAF
>TRBV7-9|few|-
ASSLGGGGQPQH
>TRBV10-3|few|TRBD1
AIRDGTGGGNQPQH
>TRBV6-2/TRBV6-3|-|-
ASSYKGSGANVLT